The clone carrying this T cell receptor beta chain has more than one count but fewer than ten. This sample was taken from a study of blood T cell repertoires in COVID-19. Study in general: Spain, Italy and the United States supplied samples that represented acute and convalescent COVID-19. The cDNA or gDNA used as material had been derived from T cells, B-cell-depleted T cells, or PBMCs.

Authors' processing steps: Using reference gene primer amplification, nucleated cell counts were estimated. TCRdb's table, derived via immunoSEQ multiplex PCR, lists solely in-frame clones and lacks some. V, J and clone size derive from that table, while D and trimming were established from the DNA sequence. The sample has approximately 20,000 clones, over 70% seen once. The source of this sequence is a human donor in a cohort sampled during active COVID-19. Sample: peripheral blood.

The CDR3 is CASSLLKTGTERSYEQYF. The CDR3 region has the DNA TGTGCCAGCAGCTTATTGAAGACGGGGACAGAGCGCTCCTACGAGCAGTACTTC. V usage is TRBV7-2 and J usage is TRBJ2-7; 7 nucleotides align to TRBD1. Germline values: CDR1 SGHTA, CDR2 FQGNSA. Trimming removed 2 bases from V and 0 bases from J; junction bases left unmatched: 13. The CDR3 contains 18 residues.